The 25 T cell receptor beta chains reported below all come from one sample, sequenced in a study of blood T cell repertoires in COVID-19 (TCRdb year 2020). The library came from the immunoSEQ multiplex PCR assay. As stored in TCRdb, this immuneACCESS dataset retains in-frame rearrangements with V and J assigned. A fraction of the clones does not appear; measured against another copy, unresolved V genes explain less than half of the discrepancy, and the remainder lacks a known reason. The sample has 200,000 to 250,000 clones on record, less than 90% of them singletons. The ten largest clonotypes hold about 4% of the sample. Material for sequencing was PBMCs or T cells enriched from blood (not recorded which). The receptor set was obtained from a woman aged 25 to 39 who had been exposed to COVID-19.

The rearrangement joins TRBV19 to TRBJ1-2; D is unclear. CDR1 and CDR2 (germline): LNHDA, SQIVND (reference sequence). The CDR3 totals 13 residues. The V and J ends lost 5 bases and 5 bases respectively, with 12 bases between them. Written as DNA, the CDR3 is TGTGCCAGTAGTGGTGGGGAGAGGTATGGCTACACCTTC. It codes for CASSGGERYGYTF.

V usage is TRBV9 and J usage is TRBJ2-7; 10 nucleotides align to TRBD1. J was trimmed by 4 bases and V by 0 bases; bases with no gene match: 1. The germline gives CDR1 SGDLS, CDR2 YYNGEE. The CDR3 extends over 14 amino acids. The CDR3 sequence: CASSVGDRGYEQYF. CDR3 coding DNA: TGTGCCAGCAGCGTAGGGGACAGGGGTTACGAGCAGTACTTC.

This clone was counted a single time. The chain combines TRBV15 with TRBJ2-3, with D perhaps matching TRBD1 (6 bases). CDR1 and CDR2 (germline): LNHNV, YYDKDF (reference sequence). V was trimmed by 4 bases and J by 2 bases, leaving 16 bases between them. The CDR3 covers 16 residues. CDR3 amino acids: CATSTPWDTDTDTQYF. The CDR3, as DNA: TGTGCCACCAGCACCCCGTGGGACACTGACACAGATACGCAGTATTTT.

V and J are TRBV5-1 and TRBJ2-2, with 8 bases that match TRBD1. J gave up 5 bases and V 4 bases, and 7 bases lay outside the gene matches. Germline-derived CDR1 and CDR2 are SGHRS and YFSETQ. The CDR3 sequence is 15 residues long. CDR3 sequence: CASSQDRVGTGELFF. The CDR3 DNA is TGCGCCAGCAGCCAGGACAGGGTCGGAACCGGGGAGCTGTTTTTT.

CDR3 in DNA: TGTGCCAGCAGTGAAACCGGGGGACTCTACGAGCAGTACTTC. This sequence encodes CASSETGGLYEQYF. The chain carries TRBV2 and TRBJ2-7, with D maybe TRBD2 (6 bases). Germline V gene lookup returns CDR1 SNHLY and CDR2 FYNNEI. Trimming took off 2 bases at V and 3 bases at J, with 11 bases between the two ends. The CDR3 runs 14 residues.

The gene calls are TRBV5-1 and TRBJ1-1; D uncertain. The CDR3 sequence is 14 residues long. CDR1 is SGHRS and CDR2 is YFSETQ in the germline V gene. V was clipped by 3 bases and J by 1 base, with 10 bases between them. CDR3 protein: CASSYPAGNTEAFF. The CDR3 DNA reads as TGCGCCAGCAGCTATCCGGCGGGGAACACTGAAGCTTTCTTT.

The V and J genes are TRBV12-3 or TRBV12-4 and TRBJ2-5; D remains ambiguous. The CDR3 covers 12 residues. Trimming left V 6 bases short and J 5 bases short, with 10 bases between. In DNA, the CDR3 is TGTGCCAGCAGAGCCTCTTCTGAGACCCAGTACTTC. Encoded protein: CASRASSETQYF.

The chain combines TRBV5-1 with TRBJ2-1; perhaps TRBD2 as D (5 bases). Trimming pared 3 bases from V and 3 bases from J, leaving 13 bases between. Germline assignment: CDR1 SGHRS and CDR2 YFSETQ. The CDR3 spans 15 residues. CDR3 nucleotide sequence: TGCGCCAGCAGCTCAGCGGCGGGTTTCTACAATGAGCAGTTCTTC. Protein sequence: CASSSAAGFYNEQFF.

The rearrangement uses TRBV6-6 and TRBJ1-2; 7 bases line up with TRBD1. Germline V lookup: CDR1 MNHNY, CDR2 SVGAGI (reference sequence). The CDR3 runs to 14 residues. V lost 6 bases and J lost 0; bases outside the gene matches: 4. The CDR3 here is CASSSGGSNYGYTF. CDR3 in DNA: TGTGCCAGCAGCTCAGGGGGGTCTAACTATGGCTACACCTTC.

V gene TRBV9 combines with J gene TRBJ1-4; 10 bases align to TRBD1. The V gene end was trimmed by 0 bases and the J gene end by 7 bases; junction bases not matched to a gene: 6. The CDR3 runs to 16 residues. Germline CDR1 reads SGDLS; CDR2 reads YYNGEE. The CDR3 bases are TGTGCCAGCAGCGTAGGGCGCAGGACAGGGGGTGAAAAACTGTTTTTT. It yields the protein CASSVGRRTGGEKLFF. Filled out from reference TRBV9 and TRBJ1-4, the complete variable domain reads DSGVTQTPKHLITATGQRVTLRCSPRSGDLSVYWYQQSLDQGLQFLIQYYNGEERAKGNILERFSAQQFPDLHSELNLSSLELGDSALYFCASSVGRRTGGEKLFFGSGTQLSVL.

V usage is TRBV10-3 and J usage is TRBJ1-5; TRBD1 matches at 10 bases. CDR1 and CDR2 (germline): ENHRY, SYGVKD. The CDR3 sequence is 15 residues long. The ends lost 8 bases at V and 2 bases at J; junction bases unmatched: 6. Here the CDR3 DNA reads TGTGCCATCGGAAGCGGGACAGGGGGCAATCAGCCCCAGCATTTT. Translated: CAIGSGTGGNQPQHF.

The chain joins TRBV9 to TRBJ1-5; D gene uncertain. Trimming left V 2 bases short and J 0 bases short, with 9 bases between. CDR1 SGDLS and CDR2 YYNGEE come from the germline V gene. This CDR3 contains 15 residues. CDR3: CASSVSPVSNQPQHF. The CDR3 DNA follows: TGTGCCAGCAGCGTCTCCCCGGTTAGCAATCAGCCCCAGCATTTT.

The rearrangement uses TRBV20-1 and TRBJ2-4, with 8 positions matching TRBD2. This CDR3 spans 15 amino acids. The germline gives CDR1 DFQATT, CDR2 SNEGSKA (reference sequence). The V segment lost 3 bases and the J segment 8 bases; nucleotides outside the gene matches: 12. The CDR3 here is CSASDTMASGHIQYF. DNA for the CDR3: TGCAGTGCTAGTGACACTATGGCTAGCGGGCACATTCAGTACTTC.

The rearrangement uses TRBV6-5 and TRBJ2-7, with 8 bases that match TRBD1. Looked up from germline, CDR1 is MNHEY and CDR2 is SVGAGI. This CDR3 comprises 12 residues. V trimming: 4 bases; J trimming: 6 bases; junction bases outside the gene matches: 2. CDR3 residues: CASSWTGSEQYF. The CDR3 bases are TGTGCCAGCAGTTGGACAGGGAGCGAGCAGTACTTC.

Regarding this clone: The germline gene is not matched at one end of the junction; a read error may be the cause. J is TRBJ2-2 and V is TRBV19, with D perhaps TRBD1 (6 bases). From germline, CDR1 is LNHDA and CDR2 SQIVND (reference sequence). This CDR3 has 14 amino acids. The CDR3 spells CASSTETGTGELFF. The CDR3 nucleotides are TGTGCCAGCAGTACCGAGACAGGCACCGGGGAGCTGTTTTTT.

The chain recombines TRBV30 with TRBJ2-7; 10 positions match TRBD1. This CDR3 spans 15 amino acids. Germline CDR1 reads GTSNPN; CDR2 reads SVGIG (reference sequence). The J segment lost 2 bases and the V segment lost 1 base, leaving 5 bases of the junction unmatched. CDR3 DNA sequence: TGTGCCTGGAGTGCCACGGGACAGGGGACCTACGAGCAGTACTTC. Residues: CAWSATGQGTYEQYF.

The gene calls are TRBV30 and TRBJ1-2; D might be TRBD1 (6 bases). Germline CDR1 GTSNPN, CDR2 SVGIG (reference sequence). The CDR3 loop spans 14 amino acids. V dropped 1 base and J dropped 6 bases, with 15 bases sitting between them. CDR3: CAWSGGQGSHGYTF. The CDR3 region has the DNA TGTGCCTGGAGTGGGGGGCAGGGGTCCCATGGCTACACCTTC.

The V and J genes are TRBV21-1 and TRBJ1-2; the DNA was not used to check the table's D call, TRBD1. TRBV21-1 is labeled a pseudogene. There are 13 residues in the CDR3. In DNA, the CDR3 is TGTGCCAGCAGCAAATTAGACAGCCTGCGCTACACCTTC. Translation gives CASSKLDSLRYTF.

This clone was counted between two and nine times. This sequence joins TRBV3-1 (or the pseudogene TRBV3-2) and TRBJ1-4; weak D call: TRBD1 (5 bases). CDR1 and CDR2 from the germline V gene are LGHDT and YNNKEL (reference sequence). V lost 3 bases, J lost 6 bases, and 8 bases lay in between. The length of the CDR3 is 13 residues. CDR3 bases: TGTGCCAGCAGCCAGGGGCCGGATGAAAAACTGTTTTTT. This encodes CASSQGPDEKLFF.

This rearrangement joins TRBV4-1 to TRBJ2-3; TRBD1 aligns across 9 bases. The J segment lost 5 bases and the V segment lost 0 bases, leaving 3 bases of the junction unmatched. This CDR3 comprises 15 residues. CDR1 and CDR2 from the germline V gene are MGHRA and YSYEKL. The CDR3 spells CASSQEQGAGDTQYF. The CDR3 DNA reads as TGCGCCAGCAGCCAAGAACAGGGGGCAGGAGATACGCAGTATTTT.

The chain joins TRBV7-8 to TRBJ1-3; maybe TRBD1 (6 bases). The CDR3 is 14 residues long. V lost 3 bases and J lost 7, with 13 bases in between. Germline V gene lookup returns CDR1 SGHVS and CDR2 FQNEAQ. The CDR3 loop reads CASSFSRGGNTIYF. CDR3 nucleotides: TGTGCCAGCAGCTTTAGCAGGGGCGGGAACACCATATATTTT.

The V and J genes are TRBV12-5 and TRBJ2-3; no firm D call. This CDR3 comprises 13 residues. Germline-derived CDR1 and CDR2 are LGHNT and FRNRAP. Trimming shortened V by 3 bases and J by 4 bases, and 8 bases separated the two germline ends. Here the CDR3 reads CASGFNYSDTQYF. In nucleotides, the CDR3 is TGTGCTAGTGGTTTCAACTACTCAGATACGCAGTATTTT.

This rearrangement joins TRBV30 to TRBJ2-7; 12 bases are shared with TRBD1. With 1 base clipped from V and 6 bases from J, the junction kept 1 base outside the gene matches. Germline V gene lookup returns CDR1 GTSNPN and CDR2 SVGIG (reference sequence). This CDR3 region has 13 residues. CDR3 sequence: CAWSGDRGREQYF. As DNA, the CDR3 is TGTGCCTGGAGTGGGGACAGGGGGCGCGAGCAGTACTTC.

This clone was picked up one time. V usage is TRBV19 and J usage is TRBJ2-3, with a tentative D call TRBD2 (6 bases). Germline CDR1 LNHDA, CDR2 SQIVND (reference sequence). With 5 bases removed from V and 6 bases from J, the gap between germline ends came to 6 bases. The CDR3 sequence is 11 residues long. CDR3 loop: CASSAGDTQYF. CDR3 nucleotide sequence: TGTGCCAGTAGTGCGGGGGATACGCAGTATTTT.

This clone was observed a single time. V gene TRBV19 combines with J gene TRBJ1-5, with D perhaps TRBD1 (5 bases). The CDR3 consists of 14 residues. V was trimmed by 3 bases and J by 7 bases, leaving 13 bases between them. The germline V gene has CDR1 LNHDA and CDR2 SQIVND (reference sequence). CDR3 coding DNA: TGTGCCAGTAGTATTGGGCAGGGTGGACAGCCCCAGCATTTT. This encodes CASSIGQGGQPQHF.